This TCR beta chain appears in the sequencing data of a study of OX40 agonist ivuxolimab in advanced cancers. On this clone itself: The antigen remains undetermined.

Whole-study results and caveats: Researchers report that CD8+ T cells had, on average, more expanded clones than CD4+.

Repertoires were generated with immunoSEQ multiplex PCR, while TCRdb's copy carries only in-frame clones and drops some. Of over 30,000 clones in the sample, around 80% were seen once. Trimming pared 4 bases from V and 0 bases from J, leaving 11 bases between. Germline V lookup: CDR1 SGHTA, CDR2 FQGNSA. The CDR3 runs 15 residues. The receptor's source is an adult with an advanced solid tumor such as melanoma, head and neck, liver or kidney cancer. The rearrangement joins TRBV7-2 to TRBJ2-3; a possible D gene is TRBD1 (5 bases). Sequencing was performed on CD4+ or CD8+ T cells sorted from blood, taken in a trial of the OX40 agonist ivuxolimab. CDR3 DNA sequence: TGTGCCAGCAGCTGGAGACAGAGTAGCACAGATACGCAGTATTTT. It yields the protein CASSWRQSSTDTQYF.